Sequencing of this T cell receptor beta chain was carried out in a study of radiotherapy plus CTLA-4 blockade in lung cancer. Data came from immunoSEQ multiplex PCR; TCRdb stores just in-frame clones and leaves some out. This table holds around 82,000 clones, about 80% found once. In germline, CDR1 is MNHNY, CDR2 SVGAGI (reference sequence). V lost 6 bases to trimming and J lost 7 bases, with 16 bases between them. This CDR3 has 13 amino acids. The origin of this receptor is a human donor with non-small cell lung cancer who had stable disease on radiotherapy plus ipilimumab. The chain couples TRBV6-6 to TRBJ2-7; tentative D call: TRBD2 (6 bases). The sequencing here drew on peripheral blood, taken from a patient treated with radiotherapy plus ipilimumab. The CDR3 sequence: CASSIKGAGEQYF. In nucleotides, the CDR3 is TGTGCCAGCAGCATTAAGGGCGCGGGAGAGCAGTACTTC.